These 29 T cell receptor beta chains came from one sample sequenced in a study of T cells in localized non-small cell lung cancer. Generated by immunoSEQ multiplex PCR, the TCRdb table keeps only in-frame clones and is missing some. The table lists 70,000 to 100,000 clones, around 80% of them singletons. Material: peripheral blood, obtained before any cancer treatment. Receptors originate from a female donor of 60 years or more with stage I lung adenocarcinoma.

The V call is TRBV7-2, the J call TRBJ2-2; TRBD2 is a possible D gene (5 bases). The V end was cut by 5 bases, the J end by 2 bases, with 15 bases between. Germline CDR1 reads SGHTA; CDR2 reads FQGNSA. The CDR3 has 16 amino acids. The chain's CDR3 is CASSVRTQFNTGELFF. DNA for the CDR3: TGTGCCAGCAGCGTTAGGACTCAATTCAACACCGGGGAGCTGTTTTTT.

The CDR3: CASSLQDRVNQPQHF. CDR3 in DNA: TGTGCCAGCAGTTTACAGGACAGGGTCAATCAGCCCCAGCATTTT. The V and J genes are TRBV28 and TRBJ1-5, with 8 bases lining up with TRBD1. The V gene's germline CDR1 is MDHEN and CDR2 SYDVKM. This CDR3 is 15 amino acids long. The V segment lost 2 bases and the J segment 3 bases; nucleotides outside the gene matches: 3. Using reference TRBV28 and TRBJ1-5 for the parts outside the CDR3, the full variable domain is DVKVTQSSRYLVKRTGEKVFLECVQDMDHENMFWYRQDPGLGLRLIYFSYDVKMKEKGDIPEGYSVSREKKERFSLILESASTNQTSMYLCASSLQDRVNQPQHFGDGTRLSIL.

The gene calls are TRBV25-1 and TRBJ1-1, with D uncertain. The CDR3 extends over 16 amino acids. Germline lookup yields CDR1 MGHDK and CDR2 SYGVNS. Trimming took off 6 bases at V and 0 bases at J, with 17 bases between the two ends. CDR3 bases: TGTGCCAGCAGACGAGGTGAGGGTAGCTTGAACACTGAAGCTTTCTTT. Protein sequence: CASRRGEGSLNTEAFF.

CDR3 in DNA: TGTGCCTGGACTTTGACTAGCGGGGGCCTGCAGTTCTTC. It specifies CAWTLTSGGLQFF. The V call is TRBV30, the J call TRBJ2-1; 12 bases map to TRBD2. V shed 4 bases, J shed 12 bases, and the junction held 7 bases outside the gene matches. The CDR3 consists of 13 residues. The germline V gene has CDR1 GTSNPN and CDR2 SVGIG (reference sequence).

The chain links TRBV18 to TRBJ1-3; possible D gene TRBD1, 6 bases. This CDR3 has 15 amino acids. CDR1 is KGHSH, CDR2 LQKENI, per germline. V dropped 3 bases and J dropped 0 bases, with 9 bases sitting between them. The CDR3 loop reads CASSPDRNSGNTIYF. DNA for the CDR3: TGTGCCAGCTCACCGGACAGAAACTCTGGAAACACCATATATTTT.

The CDR3 nucleotides are TGTGCCAGCAGCCAAATCTCCTTCGGGACAGGGGGTCCGAACACTGAAGCTTTCTTT. Its protein product is CASSQISFGTGGPNTEAFF. The chain has TRBV14 and TRBJ1-1, with TRBD1 identical over 11 bases. The CDR3 is 19 amino acids. After removal of 2 bases from V and 1 base from J, the junction contained 12 bases not matched to a gene. CDR1 is SGHDN and CDR2 is FVKESK in the germline V gene.

The rearrangement links TRBV4-2 to TRBJ2-2; 9 nucleotides agree with TRBD1. CDR1 LGHNA and CDR2 YNFKEQ come from the germline V gene. CDR3 size: 15 residues. Trimming took 7 bases from V and 5 from J; bases not matched to a gene: 8. CDR3 DNA: TGTGCCAGCACTCGGGACAGGGTTGTGACCGGGGAGCTGTTTTTT. Amino acid sequence: CASTRDRVVTGELFF.

The chain has TRBV11-3 and TRBJ2-2; TRBD2 aligns across 7 bases. V trimming: 5 bases; J trimming: 0 bases; junction bases outside the gene matches: 6. CDR1 and CDR2 (germline): SGHNT, YENEEA. The CDR3 extends over 16 amino acids. CDR3: CASSPETSTNTGELFF. CDR3 bases: TGTGCCAGCAGCCCCGAGACTAGCACGAACACCGGGGAGCTGTTTTTT.

The table lists this clone with a count of one. This chain uses TRBV11-2 with TRBJ1-1; D is unclear. The V gene's germline CDR1 is SGHAT and CDR2 FQNNGV. The CDR3 is 13 amino acids. V was pared by 0 bases and J by 4 bases, with 6 bases between. CDR3 protein: CASSLERSTEAFF. CDR3 bases: TGTGCCAGCAGCTTAGAACGGAGCACTGAAGCTTTCTTT.

This chain links TRBV7-6 with TRBJ2-5; 9 nucleotides line up with TRBD1. From germline, CDR1 is SGHVS and CDR2 FNYEAQ. The V and J ends lost 4 bases and 5 bases, in that order; junction bases with no gene match: 5. The CDR3 runs 14 residues. The CDR3 DNA sequence: TGTGCCAGCAGCTGGGGACAGGGTTTGGAGACCCAGTACTTC. Encoded protein: CASSWGQGLETQYF.

For this clone: The sample has other DNA sequences that encode this CDR3 too. J is TRBJ1-5 and V is TRBV9, with 7 bases identical to TRBD1. There are 14 residues in the CDR3. CDR1 SGDLS and CDR2 YYNGEE come from the germline V gene. V shed 4 bases and J 5 bases; nucleotides not matched to a gene: 6. CDR3 DNA sequence: TGTGCCAGCAGCCCCCGACAGGGAGATCAGCCCCAGCATTTT. Its translation: CASSPRQGDQPQHF.

The rearrangement links TRBV29-1 to TRBJ2-1, with TRBD1 matching 7 bases. CDR1 SQVTM and CDR2 ANQGSEA come from the germline V gene. The CDR3 runs to 13 residues. The CDR3 spells CSTTGLGRDEQFF. Written as DNA, the CDR3 is TGCAGTACGACAGGGCTCGGTCGTGATGAGCAGTTCTTC.

The chain links TRBV5-1 to TRBJ2-1, with TRBD2 matching 10 bases. Germline loops: CDR1 SGHRS, CDR2 YFSETQ. This CDR3 has 15 amino acids. V was pared by 4 bases and J by 10 bases, with 11 bases of the junction left unmatched. The chain's CDR3 is CASSPDPSGRKEQFF. CDR3 DNA sequence: TGCGCCAGCAGCCCTGACCCTAGCGGGAGAAAGGAGCAGTTCTTC.

This chain connects TRBV7-9 to TRBJ1-4, with D uncertain. Deletions cut 0 bases from V and 4 bases from J, with 6 bases between. The germline CDR1 and CDR2 sequences are SEHNR and FQNEAQ (reference sequence). The CDR3 extends over 14 amino acids. CDR3 sequence reads: CASSLAGLNEKLFF. The CDR3 coding sequence is TGTGCCAGCAGCTTAGCCGGCCTTAATGAAAAACTGTTTTTT.

This chain joins TRBV5-1 and TRBJ2-2; D call uncertain. Germline CDR1 is SGHRS and CDR2 is YFSETQ. V lost 0 bases, J lost 5 bases, and 8 bases lay in between. CDR3 length equals 14 residues. CDR3 in amino acids: CASSLEVGTGELFF. The CDR3 DNA is TGCGCCAGCAGCTTGGAGGTCGGTACCGGGGAGCTGTTTTTT. Variable domain in full (rest from reference TRBV5-1 and TRBJ2-2): KAGVTQTPRYLIKTRGQQVTLSCSPISGHRSVSWYQQTPGQGLQFLFEYFSETQRNKGNFPGRFSGRQFSNSRSEMNVSTLELGDSALYLCASSLEVGTGELFFGEGSRLTVL.

The chain employs TRBV28 and TRBJ1-3; D gene ambiguous. Germline assignment: CDR1 MDHEN and CDR2 SYDVKM. This CDR3 has 14 residues. The V and J ends lost 5 bases and 4 bases respectively, with 12 bases between them. The CDR3: CASSLGLSGNTIYF. CDR3 sequence (DNA): TGTGCCAGCAGTCTTGGGCTTTCAGGAAACACCATATATTTT.

This rearrangement joins TRBV5-6 to TRBJ2-4; 8 positions match TRBD1. The CDR3 consists of 12 residues. Germline V CDR1 and CDR2: SGHDT, YYEEEE. Unmatched junction bases numbered 7, after V lost 3 bases and J lost 14 bases. CDR3 in DNA: TGTGCCAGCAGCTCCGGGACAGGCCGGGAGTACTTC. This encodes CASSSGTGREYF.

The chain carries TRBV27 and TRBJ1-2, with no clear D. V gave up 6 bases and J gave up 1 base, with 9 bases separating them. The CDR3 runs to 13 residues. Germline V gives CDR1 MNHEY, CDR2 SMNVEV (reference sequence). This CDR3 is CASRENFNYGYTF. Here the CDR3 DNA reads TGTGCCAGCAGGGAGAACTTTAACTATGGCTACACCTTC.

The J gene is TRBJ2-7, the V gene TRBV4-2; TRBD1 matches 8 bases. J lost 4 bases, V lost 0 bases, and 8 bases had no gene match. The CDR3 covers 16 residues. CDR1 LGHNA and CDR2 YNFKEQ come from the germline V gene. This CDR3 reads CASSQDPARGQYEQYF. The CDR3 DNA sequence: TGTGCCAGCAGCCAAGATCCGGCCAGGGGGCAATACGAGCAGTACTTC.

The V call is TRBV9, the J call TRBJ1-1; 10 bases map to TRBD1. The V segment lost 0 bases and the J segment 7 bases; nucleotides outside the gene matches: 3. In germline, CDR1 is SGDLS, CDR2 YYNGEE. CDR3 length: 14 amino acids. In nucleotides, the CDR3 is TGTGCCAGCAGCGTAGGACAGGGGGCTGTTGAAGCTTTCTTT. Translation gives CASSVGQGAVEAFF.

The chain couples TRBV10-3 to TRBJ1-1, with D possibly TRBD1 on 5 matching bases. The CDR3 contains 13 residues. With 8 bases removed from V and 0 bases from J, the gap between germline ends came to 10 bases. Per germline, CDR1 ENHRY and CDR2 SYGVKD. CDR3 nucleotide sequence: TGTGCCATCTCCCAGGGAATGAACACTGAAGCTTTCTTT. Amino acid sequence: CAISQGMNTEAFF.

The V and J genes are TRBV4-2 and TRBJ1-1; D gene unclear. The V end lost 1 base, the J end lost 0 bases, and 12 bases lay between the germline ends. The CDR3 is 16 residues long. Germline V CDR1 and CDR2: LGHNA, YNFKEQ. The CDR3 reads CASSQGFEGMNTEAFF. CDR3 coding DNA: TGTGCCAGCAGCCAAGGCTTTGAGGGCATGAACACTGAAGCTTTCTTT.

The rearrangement links TRBV29-1 to TRBJ2-7; D call uncertain. CDR3 length equals 14 residues. The germline gives CDR1 SQVTM, CDR2 ANQGSEA. Trimming removed 8 bases at V and 2 bases at J, with 19 bases between. Here the CDR3 reads CSPLRLVVTYEQYF. In DNA form, the CDR3 reads TGCAGCCCCCTAAGGCTAGTAGTAACCTACGAGCAGTACTTC.

The rearrangement links TRBV13 to TRBJ1-2; 7 bases are shared with TRBD1. Germline assignment: CDR1 PRHDT and CDR2 FYEKMQ (reference sequence). The J segment lost 8 bases and the V segment lost 3 bases, leaving 6 bases of the junction unmatched. The CDR3 length is 13 residues. The CDR3 sequence is CASSFRGAGGYTF. In DNA, the CDR3 is TGTGCCAGCAGCTTCAGGGGGGCCGGGGGCTACACCTTC.

This clone was counted only a few times. The J gene is TRBJ1-2, the V gene TRBV19, with D tentatively TRBD1 (5 bases). Germline lookup yields CDR1 LNHDA and CDR2 SQIVND (reference sequence). V was cut by 0 bases and J by 1 base, with 18 bases left in between. The CDR3 length is 18 residues. The DNA of the CDR3 is TGTGCCAGTAGTATAGATGGATCGGCTGGGGCAAGTAACTATGGCTACACCTTC. It codes for CASSIDGSAGASNYGYTF.

Concerning this clone itself: A much larger clone lies one base from this, so it may be a read error. The chain joins TRBV28 to TRBJ1-5; possibly TRBD1 for D (5 bases). The V end lost 3 bases, the J end lost 1 base, and 7 bases lay between the germline ends. CDR3 length equals 14 residues. Germline lookup yields CDR1 MDHEN and CDR2 SYDVKM. The CDR3 sequence: CASSFGGSNQPQHF. CDR3 sequence (DNA): TGTGCCAGCAGTTTCGGGGGAAGCAATCAGCCCCAGCATTTT.

The gene calls are TRBV29-1 and TRBJ1-3; no clear D gene. CDR3 length: 14 residues. Germline V CDR1 and CDR2: SQVTM, ANQGSEA. V lost 1 base to trimming and J lost 9 bases, with 16 bases between them. The CDR3 is CSVEGAGLGSTIYF. The CDR3 nucleotides are TGCAGCGTTGAAGGGGCAGGTCTTGGCTCCACCATATATTTT.

As concerns this clone: Other nucleotide sequences from this sample produce the same CDR3. This chain links TRBV19 with TRBJ1-5, with a tentative D call TRBD1 (5 bases). The germline gives CDR1 LNHDA, CDR2 SQIVND (reference sequence). This CDR3 is 14 amino acids long. Trimming cost V 1 base and J 4 bases, with 8 bases left between them. The CDR3 DNA follows: TGTGCCAGTAGTATAGTCCCAGGGAATCAGCCCCAGCATTTT. Amino acid sequence: CASSIVPGNQPQHF.

This clone appeared a few times. In DNA form, the CDR3 reads TGTGCCAGCAGTGATAACCCCGGGACAGGCTCCTACGAGCAGTACTTC. Its translation is CASSDNPGTGSYEQYF. The chain links TRBV9 to TRBJ2-7; 8 bases are shared with TRBD1. Unmatched junction bases numbered 10, after V lost 5 bases and J lost 0 bases. The germline V gene encodes CDR1 SGDLS and CDR2 YYNGEE. The CDR3 is 16 residues long. The whole variable domain, filled in from reference TRBV9 and TRBJ2-7, reads DSGVTQTPKHLITATGQRVTLRCSPRSGDLSVYWYQQSLDQGLQFLIQYYNGEERAKGNILERFSAQQFPDLHSELNLSSLELGDSALYFCASSDNPGTGSYEQYFGPGTRLTVT.